Sequencing of this T cell receptor (beta chain) was carried out in a study of technical replicates of blood from a few donors. The assay was immunoSEQ multiplex PCR, and TCRdb's table has in-frame clones only and misses some. The sample lists 66,000 or so clones, approximately 88% occurring once. V was pared by 7 bases and J by 1 base, with 5 bases of the junction left unmatched. Germline loops: CDR1 SQVTM, CDR2 ANQGSEA. The CDR3 has 16 residues. This rearrangement joins TRBV29-1 to TRBJ2-2, with TRBD2 matching 14 bases. The specimen was PBMCs. The TCR was taken from a human donor in good health. Some clones in this sample may be carry-over from other donors' samples. The CDR3 DNA follows: TGCAGCGCCCGACTAGCGGGAGGGAGGAACACCGGGGAGCTGTTTTTT. Amino acids: CSARLAGGRNTGELFF.